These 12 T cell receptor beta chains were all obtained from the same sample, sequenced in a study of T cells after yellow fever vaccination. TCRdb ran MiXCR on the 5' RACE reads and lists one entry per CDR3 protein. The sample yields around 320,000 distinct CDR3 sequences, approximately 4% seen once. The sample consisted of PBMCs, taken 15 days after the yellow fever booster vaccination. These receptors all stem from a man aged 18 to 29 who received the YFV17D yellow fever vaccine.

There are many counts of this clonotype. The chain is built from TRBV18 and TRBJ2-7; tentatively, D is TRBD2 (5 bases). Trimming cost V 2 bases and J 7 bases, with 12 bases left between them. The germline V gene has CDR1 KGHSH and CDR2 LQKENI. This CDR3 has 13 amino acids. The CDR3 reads CASSPSGSEEQYV. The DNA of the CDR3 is TGTGCCAGCTCACCATCGGGGAGTGAGGAGCAGTACGTC.

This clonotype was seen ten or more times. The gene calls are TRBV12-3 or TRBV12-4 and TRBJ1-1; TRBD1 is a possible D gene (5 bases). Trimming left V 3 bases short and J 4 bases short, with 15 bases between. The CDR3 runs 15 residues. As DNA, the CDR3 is TGTGCCAGCAGTTTGGGCCTACACGGGGGCACTGAAGCTTTCTTT. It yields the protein CASSLGLHGGTEAFF.

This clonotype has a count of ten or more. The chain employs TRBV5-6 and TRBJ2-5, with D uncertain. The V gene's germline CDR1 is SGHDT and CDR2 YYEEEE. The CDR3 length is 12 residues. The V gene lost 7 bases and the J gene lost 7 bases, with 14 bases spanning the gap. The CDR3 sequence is CASGRTSGTQYF. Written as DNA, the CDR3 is TGTGCCAGCGGAAGAACTTCGGGGACCCAGTACTTC.

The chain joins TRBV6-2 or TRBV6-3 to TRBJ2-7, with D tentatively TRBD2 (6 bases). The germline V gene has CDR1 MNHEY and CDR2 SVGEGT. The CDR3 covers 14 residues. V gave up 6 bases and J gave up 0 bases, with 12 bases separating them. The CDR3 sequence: CASRKDGGSYEQYV. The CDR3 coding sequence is TGTGCCAGCAGAAAAGACGGGGGCTCCTACGAGCAGTACGTC.

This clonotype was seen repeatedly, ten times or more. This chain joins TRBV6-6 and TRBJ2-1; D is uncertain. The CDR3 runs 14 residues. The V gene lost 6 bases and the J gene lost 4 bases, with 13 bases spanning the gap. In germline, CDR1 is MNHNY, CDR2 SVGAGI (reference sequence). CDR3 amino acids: CASSPEPRYNEQFF. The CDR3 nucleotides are TGTGCCAGCAGCCCAGAGCCTAGATACAATGAGCAGTTCTTC.

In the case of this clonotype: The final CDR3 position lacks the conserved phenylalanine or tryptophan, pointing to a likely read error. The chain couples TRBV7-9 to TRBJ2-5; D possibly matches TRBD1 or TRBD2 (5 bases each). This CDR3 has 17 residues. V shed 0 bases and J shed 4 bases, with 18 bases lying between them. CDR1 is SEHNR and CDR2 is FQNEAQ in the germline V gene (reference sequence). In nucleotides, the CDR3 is TGTGCCAGCAGCTTAGCGCGGCCCAATGGGGACGTAGAGACCCAGTACCTC. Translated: CASSLARPNGDVETQYL.

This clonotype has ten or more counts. The CDR3 DNA is TGCGCCAGCAGCCAAGACGGGGTTGGAAACACCATATATTTT. Its protein product is CASSQDGVGNTIYF. The chain employs TRBV4-3 and TRBJ1-3; no reliable D call. This CDR3 is 14 amino acids long. Germline assignment: CDR1 LGHNA and CDR2 YSLEER. Trimming stripped 0 bases from V and 3 bases from J, with 6 bases between.

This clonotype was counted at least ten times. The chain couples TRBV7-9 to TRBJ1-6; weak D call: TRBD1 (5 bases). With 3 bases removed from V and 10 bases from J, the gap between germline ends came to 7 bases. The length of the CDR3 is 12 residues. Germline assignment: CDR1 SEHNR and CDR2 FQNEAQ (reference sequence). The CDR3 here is CASSLNRSPLHF. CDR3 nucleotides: TGTGCCAGCAGCTTGAACAGGTCACCCCTCCACTTT.

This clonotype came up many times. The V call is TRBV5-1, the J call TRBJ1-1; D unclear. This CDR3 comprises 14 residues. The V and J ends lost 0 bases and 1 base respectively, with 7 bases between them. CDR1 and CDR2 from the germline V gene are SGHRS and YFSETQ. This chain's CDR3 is CASSLGKGNTEAFF. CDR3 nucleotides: TGCGCCAGCAGCTTGGGCAAAGGGAACACTGAAGCTTTCTTT.

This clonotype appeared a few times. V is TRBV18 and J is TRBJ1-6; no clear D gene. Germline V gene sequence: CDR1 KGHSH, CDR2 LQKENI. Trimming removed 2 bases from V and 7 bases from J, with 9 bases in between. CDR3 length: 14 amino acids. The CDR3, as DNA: TGTGCCAGCTCACCATCGGGCAGGAATTCACCCCTCCACTTT. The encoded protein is CASSPSGRNSPLHF.

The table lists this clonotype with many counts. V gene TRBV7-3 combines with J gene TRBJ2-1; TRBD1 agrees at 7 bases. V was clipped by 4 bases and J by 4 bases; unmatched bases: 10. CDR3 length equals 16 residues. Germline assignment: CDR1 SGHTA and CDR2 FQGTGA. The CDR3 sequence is CASSSSRVQGYNEQFF. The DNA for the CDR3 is TGTGCCAGCAGCTCGAGTCGAGTACAGGGGTACAATGAGCAGTTCTTC.

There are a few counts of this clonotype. The DNA of the CDR3 is TGTGCCAGCACCAACCTTTGGGATACGCAGTATTTT. This gives the protein CASTNLWDTQYF. The J gene is TRBJ2-3, the V gene TRBV6-2 or TRBV6-3, with D unresolved. Germline V CDR1 and CDR2: MNHEY, SVGEGT. This CDR3 spans 12 amino acids. Trimming left V 7 bases short and J 6 bases short, with 11 bases between.